This TCR beta chain comes out of a study of monozygotic twins with inflammatory bowel disease. It was roughly 3,500 ng of total RNA that each TCR library used. TCRdb re-called the 5' RACE reads and catalogs CDR3 proteins one per entry, DNA excluded. Recorded for this sample: about 210,000 distinct CDR3 sequences. Study-wide results and caveats: Immunosuppressive treatment differences may have increased patient repertoire variability.

Concerning this clonotype itself: Antigen unknown.

In germline, CDR1 is DFQATT, CDR2 SNEGSKA (reference sequence). This CDR3 is 19 amino acids long. The chain employs TRBV20-1 and TRBJ1-1. The receptor was isolated from a human donor with ulcerative colitis or Crohn's disease, or a healthy co-twin of an affected twin (not recorded which). The specimen was blood. This CDR3 is CSARGVKTDGGLVRTEAFF.